These T cell receptor beta chains were read from a single sample in a study of T-cell memory formation after mild COVID-19. TCRdb analysed the 5' RACE reads with MiXCR anew, one entry per CDR3 protein. The sample consists of about 470,000 distinct CDR3 sequences, around 25% of them appearing once. The specimen sequenced was PBMCs or a T cell subset sorted from them (not recorded which). Receptor source: an adult woman who had mild COVID-19 (a few samples of this study predate the infection). Cell type and time point are not known. Both conserved end residues are part of each CDR3. A D gene is named only where the DNA matches it firmly. Clone size is not always given. Where it is, it says once, few, many or a class for expanded clones.

TRBD1	TRBJ2-7	NA	TRBV6-5	CASSYSSPRGFYEQYF	TGTGCCAGCAGTTACTCGTCCCCCAGGGGGTTTTACGAGCAGTACTTC
TRBD2	TRBJ2-7	few	TRBV6-1	CASSGSSGSLPYEQYF	TGTGCCAGCAGTGGGAGTAGCGGGAGCCTCCCCTACGAGCAGTACTTC
TRBD2	TRBJ2-1	NA	TRBV11-2	CASSPLASGRPDEQFF	TGTGCCAGCAGCCCTTTGGCTAGCGGGCGACCAGATGAGCAGTTCTTC
NA	TRBJ2-3	few	TRBV7-9	CASSLAGAGYTQYF	TGTGCCAGCAGCTTAGCGGGGGCAGGGTATACGCAGTATTTT
NA	TRBJ2-6	few	TRBV12-5	CASGLGDKTHSGANVLTF	TGTGCTAGTGGGTTAGGGGACAAGACACACTCTGGGGCCAACGTCCTGACTTTC
TRBD1	TRBJ1-2	NA	TRBV15	CATSRLTGVEGYTF	TGTGCCACCAGCCGACTGACAGGGGTTGAAGGCTACACCTTC
NA	TRBJ2-7	few	TRBV6-2/TRBV6-3	CASSSPTASQSSYEQYF	TGTGCCAGCAGTAGCCCGACAGCCTCCCAGAGCTCCTACGAGCAGTACTTC
NA	TRBJ2-1	few	TRBV7-2	CASSLAAALGYNEQFF	TGTGCCAGCAGCTTAGCAGCGGCCCTAGGGTACAATGAGCAGTTCTTC
TRBD2	TRBJ2-3	NA	TRBV24-1	CATLRDRSPLAGGISTDTQYF	TGTGCCACCCTCCGGGACAGATCTCCCCTAGCGGGAGGTATTAGCACAGATACGCAGTATTTT
TRBD1	TRBJ1-2	few	TRBV6-1	CASSFEQGASGYTF	TGTGCCAGCAGTTTCGAACAGGGGGCGAGCGGCTACACCTTC
NA	TRBJ2-6	few	TRBV6-1	CASSGRVTSSGANVLTF	TGTGCCAGCAGTGGTCGCGTTACAAGCTCTGGGGCCAACGTCCTGACTTTC
NA	TRBJ1-6	NA	TRBV3-1	CASQLGERSPLHF	TGTGCCAGCCAACTAGGAGAGCGTTCACCCCTCCACTTT
NA	TRBJ1-6	NA	TRBV5-1	CASSLDGHLVSSYNSPLHF	TGCGCCAGCAGCTTGGACGGACATCTCGTGAGCTCCTATAATTCACCCCTCCACTTT
NA	TRBJ1-1	NA	TRBV7-9	CASSLEGNTRAFF	TGTGCCAGCAGCTTAGAGGGGAACACTCGAGCTTTCTTT
TRBD2	TRBJ2-1	few	TRBV24-1	CATSDTSGGASNEQFF	TGTGCCACCAGTGATACTAGCGGGGGGGCCTCCAATGAGCAGTTCTTC
NA	TRBJ2-7	NA	TRBV7-9	CASSQFSSYEQYF	TGTGCCAGCAGTCAATTTAGCTCCTACGAGCAGTACTTC
TRBD2	TRBJ2-1	few	TRBV27	CASSPWTSGGIEQFF	TGTGCCAGCAGTCCATGGACTAGCGGGGGGATTGAGCAGTTCTTC
NA	TRBJ1-1	NA	TRBV24-1	CATSGLGNTEAFF	TGTGCCACCAGTGGGTTGGGGAACACTGAAGCTTTCTTT
NA	TRBJ1-1	few	TRBV6-2/TRBV6-3	CASSYGRGRVGTEAFF	TGTGCCAGCAGTTACGGAAGGGGTAGAGTGGGGACTGAAGCTTTCTTT
TRBD1	TRBJ1-2	NA	TRBV6-1	CASSPPDRVGYGYTF	TGTGCCAGCAGTCCCCCGGACAGGGTTGGGTATGGCTACACCTTC
NA	TRBJ2-1	few	TRBV18	CASSPPSRAYNEQFF	TGTGCCAGCTCACCACCGTCTAGGGCCTACAATGAGCAGTTCTTC
NA	TRBJ2-2	many	TRBV9	CASSIPLDGRNTGELFF	TGTGCCAGCAGCATCCCACTTGACGGGCGGAACACCGGGGAGCTGTTTTTT
TRBD2	TRBJ2-7	few	TRBV19	CASSKTSGSSNEQYF	TGTGCCAGTAGTAAGACTAGCGGGAGTTCCAACGAGCAGTACTTC
NA	TRBJ2-1	few	TRBV6-5	CASNYGGTDLEGNEQFF	TGTGCCAGCAACTACGGGGGGACAGATCTTGAAGGGAATGAGCAGTTCTTC
NA	TRBJ2-1	NA	TRBV5-6	CASSLSGPSSYNEQFF	TGTGCCAGCAGCTTGTCAGGGCCAAGCTCCTACAATGAGCAGTTCTTC
NA	TRBJ2-3	few	TRBV24-1	CATSQAASDTQYF	TGTGCCACCAGTCAAGCGGCCTCAGATACGCAGTATTTT
NA	TRBJ2-7	NA	TRBV11-1	CASSLDRDYYEQYF	TGTGCCAGCAGCTTAGACAGGGACTACTACGAGCAGTACTTC
NA	TRBJ1-1	NA	TRBV5-1	CASSWAGRGGEAFF	TGCGCCAGCAGCTGGGCGGGACGGGGCGGCGAAGCTTTCTTT
TRBD2	TRBJ2-7	few	TRBV7-9	CASSFAGGNYEQYF	TGTGCCAGCAGCTTTGCGGGGGGCAACTACGAGCAGTACTTC
TRBD2	TRBJ2-7	few	TRBV20-1	CSAERLGLVSSYEQYF	TGCAGTGCGGAACGGTTGGGACTAGTTAGCTCCTACGAGCAGTACTTC
TRBD1	TRBJ1-5	NA	TRBV28	CATRNLDREGNQPQHF	TGTGCCACCCGAAATCTAGACAGGGAGGGCAATCAGCCCCAGCATTTT
NA	TRBJ1-4	NA	TRBV5-6	CASSSYRVSVANEKLFF	TGTGCCAGCAGCTCCTACAGGGTTTCCGTTGCTAATGAAAAACTGTTTTTT
NA	TRBJ2-7	many	TRBV20-1	CSAREVADQYEQYF	TGCAGTGCTAGAGAGGTAGCGGATCAATACGAGCAGTACTTC
NA	TRBJ1-2	NA	TRBV30	CAWSSGSNYGYTF	TGTGCCTGGAGTTCCGGGTCCAACTATGGCTACACCTTC
TRBD2	TRBJ2-3	few	TRBV24-1	CATSRTSGKTDTQYF	TGTGCCACCAGCCGGACTAGCGGGAAGACAGATACGCAGTATTTT
NA	TRBJ1-2	few	TRBV6-5	CASSYRGGLGGYTF	TGTGCCAGCAGTTACCGGGGGGGGCTCGGCGGCTACACCTTC
NA	TRBJ1-1	few	TRBV5-1	CASSLTPTVIPKGTEAFF	TGCGCCAGCAGCTTGACCCCAACCGTCATCCCCAAGGGGACTGAAGCTTTCTTT
NA	TRBJ2-7	few	TRBV24-1	CATRAGTSYGEQYF	TGTGCCACCCGTGCCGGGACGTCGTATGGCGAGCAGTACTTC
NA	TRBJ2-7	few	TRBV7-8	CASSNRDGEQYF	TGTGCCAGCAGCAACAGGGACGGCGAGCAGTACTTC
TRBD1	TRBJ2-3	NA	TRBV24-1	CATSHGQGVTDTQYF	TGTGCCACAAGCCACGGACAGGGAGTTACAGATACGCAGTATTTT
TRBD2	TRBJ2-1	few	TRBV7-9	CASSPEASGGPRHNEQFF	TGTGCCAGCAGCCCAGAGGCTAGCGGGGGACCTCGGCACAATGAGCAGTTCTTC
NA	TRBJ2-1	few	TRBV13	CASSSYRSRSYNEQFF	TGTGCCAGCAGCTCCTACCGTAGCCGATCCTACAATGAGCAGTTCTTC
NA	TRBJ1-1	few	TRBV5-1	CASRSGNGLNTEAFF	TGCGCCAGCAGGTCCGGGAACGGATTGAACACTGAAGCTTTCTTT
TRBD1	TRBJ2-7	few	TRBV9	CASSPHPGQGLEQYF	TGTGCCAGCAGCCCCCATCCGGGACAGGGGCTCGAGCAGTACTTC
TRBD2	TRBJ2-1	once	TRBV14	CASSRTGLAVVDEQFF	TGTGCCAGCAGCCGGACGGGACTAGCGGTTGTAGATGAGCAGTTCTTC
TRBD1	TRBJ2-2	few	TRBV23-1	CASSQLGQGPGELFF	TGCGCCAGCAGTCAATTAGGACAGGGGCCCGGGGAGCTGTTTTTT
TRBD2	TRBJ2-7	NA	TRBV9	CASSHNEAGGNEQYF	TGTGCCAGCAGCCACAACGAGGCGGGAGGGAACGAGCAGTACTTC